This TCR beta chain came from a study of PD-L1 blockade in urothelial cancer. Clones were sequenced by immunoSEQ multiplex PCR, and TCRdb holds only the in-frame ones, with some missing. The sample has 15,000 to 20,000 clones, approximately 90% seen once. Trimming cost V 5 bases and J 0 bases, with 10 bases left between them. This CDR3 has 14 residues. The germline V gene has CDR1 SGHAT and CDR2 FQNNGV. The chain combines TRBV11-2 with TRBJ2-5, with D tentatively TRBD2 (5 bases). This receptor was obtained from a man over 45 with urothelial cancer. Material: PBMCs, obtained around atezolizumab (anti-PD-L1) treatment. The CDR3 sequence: CASSETGNQETQYF. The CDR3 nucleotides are TGTGCCAGCAGCGAGACCGGGAACCAAGAGACCCAGTACTTC.